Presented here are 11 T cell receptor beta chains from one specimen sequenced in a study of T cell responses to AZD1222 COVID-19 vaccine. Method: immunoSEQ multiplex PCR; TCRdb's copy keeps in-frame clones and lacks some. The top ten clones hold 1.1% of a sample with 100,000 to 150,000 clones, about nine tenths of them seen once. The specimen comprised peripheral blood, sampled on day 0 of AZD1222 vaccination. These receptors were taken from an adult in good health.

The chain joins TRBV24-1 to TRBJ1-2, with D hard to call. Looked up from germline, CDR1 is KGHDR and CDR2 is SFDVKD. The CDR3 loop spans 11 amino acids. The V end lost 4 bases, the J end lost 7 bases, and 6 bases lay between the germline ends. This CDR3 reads CATSDPSGYTF. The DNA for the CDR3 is TGTGCCACCAGTGACCCCTCTGGCTACACCTTC.

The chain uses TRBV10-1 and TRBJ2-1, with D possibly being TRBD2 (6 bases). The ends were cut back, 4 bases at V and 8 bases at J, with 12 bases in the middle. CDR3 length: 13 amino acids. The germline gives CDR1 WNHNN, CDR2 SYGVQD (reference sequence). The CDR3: CASSGGGVHEQFF. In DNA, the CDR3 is TGCGCCAGCAGTGGCGGAGGGGTCCATGAGCAGTTCTTC.

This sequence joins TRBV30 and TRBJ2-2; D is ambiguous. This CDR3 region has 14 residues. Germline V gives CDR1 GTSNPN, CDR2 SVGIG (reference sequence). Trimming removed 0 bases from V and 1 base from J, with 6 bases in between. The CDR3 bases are TGTGCCTGGAGTGTAATTGGGAACACCGGGGAGCTGTTTTTT. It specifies CAWSVIGNTGELFF.

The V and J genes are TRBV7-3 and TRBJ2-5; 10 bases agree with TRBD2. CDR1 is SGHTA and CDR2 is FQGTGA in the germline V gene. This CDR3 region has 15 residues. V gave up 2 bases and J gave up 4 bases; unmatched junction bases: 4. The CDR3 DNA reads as TGTGCCAGCAGCTTACACCTAGCGGGAGCAGAGACCCAGTACTTC. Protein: CASSLHLAGAETQYF.

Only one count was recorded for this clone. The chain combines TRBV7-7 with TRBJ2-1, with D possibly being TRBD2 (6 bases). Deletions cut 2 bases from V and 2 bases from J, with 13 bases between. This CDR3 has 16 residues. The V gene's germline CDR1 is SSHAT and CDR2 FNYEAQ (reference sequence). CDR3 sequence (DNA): TGTGCCAGCAGCTTAAGTTTCGGAGGGACCTACAATGAGCAGTTCTTC. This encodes CASSLSFGGTYNEQFF.

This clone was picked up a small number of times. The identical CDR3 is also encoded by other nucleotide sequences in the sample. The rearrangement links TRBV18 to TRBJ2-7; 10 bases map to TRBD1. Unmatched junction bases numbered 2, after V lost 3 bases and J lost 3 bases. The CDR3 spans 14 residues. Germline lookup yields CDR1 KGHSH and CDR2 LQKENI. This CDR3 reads CASSPGTGDYEQYF. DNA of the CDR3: TGTGCCAGCTCACCCGGGACAGGGGACTACGAGCAGTACTTC. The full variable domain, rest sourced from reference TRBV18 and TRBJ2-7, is NAGVMQNPRHLVRRRGQEARLRCSPMKGHSHVYWYRQLPEEGLKFMVYLQKENIIDESGMPKERFSAEFPKEGPSILRIQQVVRGDSAAYFCASSPGTGDYEQYFGPGTRLTVT.

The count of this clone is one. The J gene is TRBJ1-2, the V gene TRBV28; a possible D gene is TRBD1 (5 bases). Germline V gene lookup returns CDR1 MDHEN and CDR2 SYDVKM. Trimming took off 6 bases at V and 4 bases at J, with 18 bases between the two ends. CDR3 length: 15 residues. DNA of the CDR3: TGTGCCAGCAGCCAGGGACTCGCCGGGGCCTATGGCTACACCTTC. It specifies CASSQGLAGAYGYTF.

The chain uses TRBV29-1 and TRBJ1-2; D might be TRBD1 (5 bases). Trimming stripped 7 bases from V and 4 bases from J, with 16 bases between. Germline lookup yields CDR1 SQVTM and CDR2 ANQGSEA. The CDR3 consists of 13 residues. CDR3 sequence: CSADSGTSYGYTF. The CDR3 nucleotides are TGCAGCGCCGATTCTGGGACGAGCTATGGCTACACCTTC.

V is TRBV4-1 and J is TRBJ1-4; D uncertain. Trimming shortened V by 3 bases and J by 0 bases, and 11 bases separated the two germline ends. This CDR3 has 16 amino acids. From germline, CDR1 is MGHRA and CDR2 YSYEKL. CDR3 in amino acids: CASSQGNRPTNEKLFF. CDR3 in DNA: TGCGCCAGCAGCCAGGGTAATAGACCAACTAATGAAAAACTGTTTTTT.

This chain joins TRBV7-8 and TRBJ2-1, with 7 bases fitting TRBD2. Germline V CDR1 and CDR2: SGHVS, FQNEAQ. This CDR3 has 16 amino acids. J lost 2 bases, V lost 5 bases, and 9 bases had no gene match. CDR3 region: CASSPEGGRTYNEQFF. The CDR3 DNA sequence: TGTGCCAGCAGCCCGGAGGGAGGGAGGACCTACAATGAGCAGTTCTTC.

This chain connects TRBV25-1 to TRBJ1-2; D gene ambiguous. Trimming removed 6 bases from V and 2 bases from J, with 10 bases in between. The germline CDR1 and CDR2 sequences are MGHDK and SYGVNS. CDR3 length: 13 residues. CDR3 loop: CASSVGRNYGYTF. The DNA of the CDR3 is TGTGCCAGCAGCGTCGGGAGGAACTATGGCTACACCTTC.